This T cell receptor beta chain was captured in a study of blood T cells in healthy people across ages. V trimming: 2 bases; J trimming: 0 bases; junction bases outside the gene matches: 2. CDR3 length: 15 amino acids. CDR1 is SGHRS and CDR2 is YFSETQ in the germline V gene. This clonotype has only a few counts. The authors ran a second PCR of about 6 to 11 cycles using a sample-barcoded 5' primer and a J-beta primer mix. TCRdb re-called the 5' RACE reads through MiXCR, storing one row per CDR3 protein. The sample lists about 680,000 distinct CDR3 sequences; about half were seen once. The V gene is TRBV5-1, the J gene TRBJ2-3; 8 bases are shared with TRBD2. Sequencing was carried out using blood. This TCR was sampled from a woman aged 60-70 years in good health. The CDR3 spells CASSFAGGSTDTQYF. CDR3 bases: TGCGCCAGCAGCTTCGCGGGAGGAAGCACAGATACGCAGTATTTT.